Below are 27 T cell receptor beta chains sequenced from a single sample in a study of blood T cell repertoires in COVID-19. Here immunoSEQ multiplex PCR was the method, and the copy in TCRdb shows in-frame clones only, minus some. Among 43,000 or so clones listed, 90% were seen once. Sequences were obtained from peripheral blood. Receptors originate from a human donor in a cohort sampled during active COVID-19.

V is TRBV19 and J is TRBJ1-2; tentatively, D is TRBD1 (6 bases). V lost 5 bases to trimming and J lost 3 bases, with 13 bases between them. Germline CDR1 and CDR2: LNHDA and SQIVND (reference sequence). The CDR3 sequence is 14 residues long. CDR3 DNA sequence: TGTGCCAGTAGTTTCGCTGGGGGCGACTATGGCTACACCTTC. Translating it yields CASSFAGGDYGYTF.

This sequence joins TRBV20-1 and TRBJ1-5; TRBD1 agrees at 11 bases. With V trimmed by 3 bases and J by 5 bases, 6 bases remained unmatched. The length of the CDR3 is 15 residues. Germline-derived CDR1 and CDR2 are DFQATT and SNEGSKA (reference sequence). The CDR3 region is CSASTGTGGHQPQHF. The CDR3 DNA follows: TGCAGTGCTAGTACCGGGACAGGGGGTCATCAGCCCCAGCATTTT.

This clone was seen a single time. The CDR3 protein is CASSQPQGREQYF. DNA for the CDR3: TGCGCCAGCAGCCAACCACAGGGGCGAGAGCAGTACTTC. The rearrangement links TRBV4-1 to TRBJ2-7, with TRBD1 identical over 7 bases. J was trimmed by 7 bases and V by 2 bases; bases with no gene match: 5. This CDR3 comprises 13 residues. The V gene's germline CDR1 is MGHRA and CDR2 YSYEKL.

The V and J genes are TRBV4-3 and TRBJ2-5; 7 bases agree with TRBD2. V shed 0 bases, J shed 2 bases, and the junction held 3 bases outside the gene matches. This CDR3 has 15 residues. CDR1 and CDR2 (germline): LGHNA, YSLEER. In nucleotides, the CDR3 is TGCGCCAGCAGCCAAGATGGGGGGGGACAAGAGACCCAGTACTTC. Amino acids: CASSQDGGGQETQYF.

The rearrangement joins TRBV9 to TRBJ2-3; 8 bases are a match to TRBD1. V trimming: 2 bases; J trimming: 5 bases; junction bases outside the gene matches: 7. This CDR3 contains 15 residues. From germline, CDR1 is SGDLS and CDR2 YYNGEE. DNA for the CDR3: TGTGCCAGCAGCGTTCGACAGGGGTTGAGAGATACGCAGTATTTT. Protein sequence: CASSVRQGLRDTQYF.

The rearrangement links TRBV9 to TRBJ2-7, with D possibly being TRBD1 (5 bases). The CDR3 totals 15 residues. Germline-derived CDR1 and CDR2 are SGDLS and YYNGEE. The ends were cut back, 5 bases at V and 3 bases at J, with 18 bases in the middle. CDR3 region: CASSKKAPGFYEQYF. The DNA for the CDR3 is TGTGCCAGCAGTAAAAAGGCACCAGGGTTCTACGAGCAGTACTTC.

The genes are TRBV6-2 or TRBV6-3 and TRBJ2-7, with D hard to call. CDR1 and CDR2 from the germline V gene are MNHEY and SVGEGT. Deletions cut 2 bases from V and 3 bases from J, with 5 bases between. The CDR3 spans 12 residues. CDR3 DNA sequence: TGTGCCAGCAGTTACGTCGTCTACGAGCAGTACTTC. This gives the protein CASSYVVYEQYF.

This clone was seen once. The rearrangement links TRBV10-3 to TRBJ2-5; 8 nucleotides match TRBD1. Trimming at V came to 3 bases and at J to 5 bases, leaving 5 bases not matched to a gene. The germline CDR1 and CDR2 sequences are ENHRY and SYGVKD. The CDR3 runs to 14 residues. CDR3: CAISDFGDRETQYF. Here the CDR3 DNA reads TGTGCCATCAGTGACTTCGGGGACAGGGAGACCCAGTACTTC.

The chain joins TRBV6-7 to TRBJ2-1, with 10 bases matching TRBD2. TRBV6-7 is an ORF, and what it does is uncertain. The CDR3 is 14 amino acids. Trimming took 8 bases from V and 6 from J; bases not matched to a gene: 7. The CDR3: CASPGTSVCNEQFF. The CDR3 nucleotides are TGTGCCAGCCCCGGGACTAGCGTATGCAATGAGCAGTTCTTC.

Here the CDR3 reads CASSLAGIQGSGYTF. The CDR3 DNA reads as TGTGCCAGCAGCTTGGCCGGTATACAGGGGTCTGGCTACACCTTC. J is TRBJ1-2 and V is TRBV5-4, with TRBD1 identical over 7 bases. The CDR3 is 15 residues long. The J segment lost 7 bases and the V segment lost 0 bases, leaving 9 bases of the junction unmatched. CDR1 SGHNT and CDR2 YYREEE come from the germline V gene (reference sequence).

V gene TRBV6-2 or TRBV6-3 combines with J gene TRBJ1-1, with D unresolved. The CDR3 is 12 amino acids. V gave up 2 bases and J gave up 7 bases, with 8 bases separating them. From germline, CDR1 is MNHEY and CDR2 SVGEGT. The CDR3 nucleotides read TGTGCCAGCAGTTACGGGCAGATTGAAGCTTTCTTT. Encoded protein: CASSYGQIEAFF.

The chain is built from TRBV12-5 and TRBJ2-1, with D possibly TRBD1 on 5 matching bases. V was shortened by 6 bases and J by 5 bases, with 14 bases between the two germline ends. Germline V gives CDR1 LGHNT, CDR2 FRNRAP. The CDR3 sequence is 14 residues long. The CDR3 loop is CASGPDSWHNEQFF. CDR3 nucleotides: TGTGCTAGTGGCCCTGACAGCTGGCACAATGAGCAGTTCTTC.

The chain links TRBV7-9 to TRBJ2-1, with TRBD1 identical over 7 bases. J gave up 8 bases and V 6 bases, and 7 bases lay outside the gene matches. This CDR3 comprises 13 residues. The germline CDR1 and CDR2 sequences are SEHNR and FQNEAQ (reference sequence). The chain's CDR3 is CASRQGFIDEQFF. In nucleotides, the CDR3 is TGTGCCAGCAGACAGGGGTTTATCGATGAGCAGTTCTTC.

CDR3 nucleotide sequence: TGTGCCAGCAATCGACTAGGTAGCTACGAGCAGTACTTC. Residues: CASNRLGSYEQYF. This chain joins TRBV6-5 and TRBJ2-7; maybe TRBD2 (6 bases). The CDR3 has 13 residues. Trimming removed 7 bases at V and 3 bases at J, with 13 bases between. The germline gives CDR1 MNHEY, CDR2 SVGAGI.

CDR3: CASSLGETSGNTIYF. The CDR3 nucleotides read TGTGCCAGCAGCTTAGGCGAAACCTCTGGAAACACCATATATTTT. This sequence joins TRBV9 and TRBJ1-3; D call uncertain. The CDR3 is 15 residues long. Germline V gives CDR1 SGDLS, CDR2 YYNGEE. V was pared by 4 bases and J by 0 bases, with 11 bases between.

This clone has more than one count but fewer than ten. V gene TRBV7-9 combines with J gene TRBJ1-6, with D tentatively TRBD1 (5 bases). The CDR3 loop spans 16 amino acids. V lost 5 bases, J lost 7 bases, and 18 bases lay in between. Looked up from germline, CDR1 is SEHNR and CDR2 is FQNEAQ (reference sequence). CDR3 residues: CASSLLRGGGNSPLHF. Here the CDR3 DNA reads TGTGCCAGCAGCCTATTGCGCGGGGGAGGAAATTCACCCCTCCACTTT. The full variable domain, its missing parts supplied by reference TRBV7-9 and TRBJ1-6, is DTGVSQNPRHKITKRGQNVTFRCDPISEHNRLYWYRQTLGQGPEFLTYFQNEAQLEKSRLLSDRFSAERPKGSFSTLEIQRTEQGDSAMYLCASSLLRGGGNSPLHFGNGTRLTVT.

The chain couples TRBV6-5 to TRBJ2-3; the match to TRBD2 covers 7 bases. Trimming cost V 6 bases and J 5 bases; bases outside gene matches: 8. From germline, CDR1 is MNHEY and CDR2 SVGAGI. The CDR3 loop spans 14 amino acids. The CDR3 sequence is CASRTRGGVDTQYF. CDR3 nucleotides: TGTGCCAGCAGGACCCGCGGGGGTGTAGATACGCAGTATTTT.

J is TRBJ2-1 and V is TRBV19; a possible D gene is TRBD1 (6 bases). This CDR3 is 14 amino acids long. Germline CDR1 reads LNHDA; CDR2 reads SQIVND (reference sequence). The V end lost 4 bases, the J end lost 4 bases, and 11 bases lay between the germline ends. The CDR3 coding sequence is TGTGCCAGTAGTAAACCGGGACAATACAATGAGCAGTTCTTC. As protein: CASSKPGQYNEQFF.

The V gene is TRBV30, the J gene TRBJ2-1; 12 bases are shared with TRBD2. The V gene end was trimmed by 2 bases and the J gene end by 5 bases; junction bases not matched to a gene: 4. The CDR3 sequence is 15 residues long. From germline, CDR1 is GTSNPN and CDR2 SVGIG (reference sequence). The chain's CDR3 is CAWSRPSGGDNEQFF. CDR3 in DNA: TGTGCCTGGAGTCGTCCTAGCGGGGGGGACAATGAGCAGTTCTTC.

J is TRBJ2-4 and V is TRBV27; 10 bases are shared with TRBD2. Germline V gene data show CDR1 as MNHEY and CDR2 as SMNVEV (reference sequence). The CDR3 has 15 amino acids. V was pared by 3 bases and J by 4 bases, with 3 bases of the junction left unmatched. The chain's CDR3 is CASSFISGGKNIQYF. In DNA form, the CDR3 reads TGTGCCAGCAGTTTTATTAGCGGGGGGAAAAACATTCAGTACTTC.

This clone was counted a single time. The J gene is TRBJ1-2, the V gene TRBV4-1; D is ambiguous. Germline values: CDR1 MGHRA, CDR2 YSYEKL. The CDR3 extends over 13 amino acids. V gave up 0 bases and J gave up 8 bases, with 10 bases separating them. The CDR3 spells CASSQDPGNGYTF. Here the CDR3 DNA reads TGCGCCAGCAGCCAAGATCCGGGAAACGGCTACACCTTC.

The rearrangement joins TRBV9 to TRBJ2-2; 7 bases map to TRBD2. The V gene's germline CDR1 is SGDLS and CDR2 YYNGEE. CDR3 length equals 16 residues. Trimming at V came to 2 bases and at J to 4 bases, leaving 8 bases not matched to a gene. The DNA for the CDR3 is TGTGCCAGCAGCGTCCGGGGGGACTACGGCACCGGGGAGCTGTTTTTT. Translating gives CASSVRGDYGTGELFF.

This clone has just one count. This chain joins TRBV24-1 and TRBJ1-5; maybe TRBD1 (5 bases). The V end lost 6 bases, the J end lost 8 bases, and 10 bases lay between the germline ends. The CDR3 extends over 12 amino acids. Germline CDR1 reads KGHDR; CDR2 reads SFDVKD. The CDR3: CATSHPGEPQHF. CDR3 nucleotide sequence: TGTGCCACCAGTCATCCGGGGGAGCCCCAGCATTTT.

The chain recombines TRBV12-3 or TRBV12-4 with TRBJ1-2; D unclear. The CDR3 runs to 11 residues. V lost 3 bases to trimming and J lost 8 bases, with 7 bases between them. CDR3 amino acids: CASSFGSGYTF. The DNA for the CDR3 is TGTGCCAGCAGTTTCGGGAGCGGCTACACCTTC.

CDR3 protein: CASSPSAGTDTQYF. For the CDR3, the DNA is TGTGCCAGCAGCCCCTCAGCGGGCACAGATACGCAGTATTTT. The chain carries TRBV11-1 and TRBJ2-3, with a weak D call TRBD2 (5 bases). The CDR3 runs to 14 residues. With 5 bases removed from V and 1 base from J, the gap between germline ends came to 10 bases. Germline-derived CDR1 and CDR2 are SGHAT and FQDESV (reference sequence).

The chain is built from TRBV7-6 and TRBJ2-7; D is undetermined. Germline V CDR1 and CDR2: SGHVS, FNYEAQ. V was trimmed by 6 bases and J by 0 bases, leaving 18 bases between them. CDR3 length: 16 amino acids. CDR3 region: CASSRVPPPNSYEQYF. The CDR3 DNA reads TGTGCCAGCAGTCGAGTTCCTCCGCCGAACTCCTACGAGCAGTACTTC.

CDR3: CASSHLSGSTDTQYF. The DNA of the CDR3 is TGCGCCAGCAGCCACCTCAGCGGAAGCACAGATACGCAGTATTTT. J is TRBJ2-3 and V is TRBV5-1; D might be TRBD2 (5 bases). Trimming pared 4 bases from V and 0 bases from J, leaving 12 bases between. Per the germline V gene, CDR1 is SGHRS and CDR2 is YFSETQ. The CDR3 totals 15 residues. Full variable domain (rest looked up from reference TRBV5-1 and TRBJ2-3): KAGVTQTPRYLIKTRGQQVTLSCSPISGHRSVSWYQQTPGQGLQFLFEYFSETQRNKGNFPGRFSGRQFSNSRSEMNVSTLELGDSALYLCASSHLSGSTDTQYFGPGTRLTVL.